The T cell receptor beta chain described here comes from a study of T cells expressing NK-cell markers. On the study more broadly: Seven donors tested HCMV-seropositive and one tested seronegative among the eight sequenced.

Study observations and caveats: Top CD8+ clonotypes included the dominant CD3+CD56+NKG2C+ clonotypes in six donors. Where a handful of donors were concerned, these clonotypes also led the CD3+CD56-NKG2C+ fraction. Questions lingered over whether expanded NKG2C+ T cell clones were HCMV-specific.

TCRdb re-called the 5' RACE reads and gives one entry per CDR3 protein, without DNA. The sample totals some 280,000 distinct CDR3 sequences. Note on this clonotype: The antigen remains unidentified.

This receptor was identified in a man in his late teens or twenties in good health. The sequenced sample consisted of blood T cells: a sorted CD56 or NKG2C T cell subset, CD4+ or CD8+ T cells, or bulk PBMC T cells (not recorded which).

The CDR3 here is CASSAGTSGTYEQYF. This chain joins TRBV28 and TRBJ2-7; TCRdb returns TRBD2, unconfirmable since there is no DNA. Germline assignment: CDR1 MDHEN and CDR2 SYDVKM. The CDR3 extends over 15 amino acids.